Detailed here is one T cell receptor beta chain. Its antigen is currently unknown. These data belong to a study of cytomegalovirus exposure and HLA in healthy donors. V trimming: 2 bases; J trimming: 6 bases; junction bases outside the gene matches: 4. The CDR3 has 15 amino acids. CDR1 is SGHDT and CDR2 is YYEEEE in the germline V gene. Overall study results and limits: CMV serostatus was the only recorded immune exposure for donors. Most of the TCR beta V segments (in an earlier analysis) were productive either about 87% or about 30% of the time. In a later analysis, TCR beta V- and J-gene trimming showed a link to a missense DCLRE1C variant.

PCR employed 60 Vbeta and 13 Jbeta primers. As originally analysed: The authors later counted approximately 80 million unique TCR beta chains, around 9.9 million of them shared. Profiled with immunoSEQ multiplex PCR; TCRdb holds only in-frame clones, not every one. The DNA was the basis for D and trimming; V, J and clone size are from that table. The sample consists of some 91,000 clones, roughly nine tenths of them appearing once. Material for sequencing was PBMCs. The chain joins TRBV5-6 to TRBJ2-2, with 10 bases identical to TRBD1. This sequence was found in a man aged 25-45 years in good health and CMV-seropositive. This CDR3 reads CASSFGQGVSGELFF. The CDR3 DNA reads as TGTGCCAGCAGCTTTGGACAGGGGGTATCCGGGGAGCTGTTTTTT.